The next 8 T cell receptor beta chains were all read from a single sample in a study of blood T cells in healthy people across ages. Combining a sample-barcoded 5' primer with a J-beta primer mix, a second PCR ran for 7 to 11 cycles. From the 5' RACE reads, TCRdb called clonotypes with MiXCR, one entry per CDR3 protein. In the table there are about 800,000 distinct CDR3 sequences, 58% of which are singletons. Specimen: blood. The receptors stem from a man aged 25-45 years in good health.

The rearrangement uses TRBV28 and TRBJ1-2, with unresolved D. Trimming took off 11 bases at V and 2 bases at J, with 9 bases between the two ends. The CDR3 runs 11 residues. Germline lookup yields CDR1 MDHEN and CDR2 SYDVKM. CDR3 loop: CAAEENYGYTF. The CDR3 DNA sequence: TGTGCCGCCGAGGAGAACTATGGCTACACCTTC.

This clonotype was seen only a few times. The J gene is TRBJ2-3, the V gene TRBV10-3; D remains ambiguous. CDR1 and CDR2 (germline): ENHRY, SYGVKD. V was trimmed by 0 bases and J by 6 bases, leaving 4 bases between them. The CDR3 has 12 amino acids. Here the CDR3 DNA reads TGTGCCATCAGTGAGTCGAGGGATACGCAGTATTTT. Protein product: CAISESRDTQYF.

The chain employs TRBV5-1 and TRBJ2-1; D uncertain. V gave up 4 bases and J gave up 10 bases, with 15 bases separating them. This CDR3 comprises 13 residues. The germline V gene encodes CDR1 SGHRS and CDR2 YFSETQ. CDR3: CASSPSTGLEQFF. The CDR3 DNA is TGCGCCAGCAGCCCCTCGACGGGCCTCGAGCAGTTCTTC.

The table lists this clonotype with a few counts. This chain joins TRBV18 and TRBJ2-1; 11 positions agree with TRBD2. V was clipped by 6 bases and J by 9 bases; unmatched bases: 13. Germline assignment: CDR1 KGHSH and CDR2 LQKENI. CDR3 length: 16 amino acids. The CDR3 nucleotides read TGTGCCAGCTCCCAGGGCCCACTAGCGGGAGATGGTGAGCAGTTCTTC. This encodes CASSQGPLAGDGEQFF.

In its sample, this clonotype was seen a few times. The genes are TRBV20-1 and TRBJ2-6; D is undetermined. The CDR3 spans 15 residues. Between the trimmed V and J ends, which lost 6 bases and 0 bases, there was a span of 12 bases. CDR1 and CDR2 (germline): DFQATT, SNEGSKA (reference sequence). CDR3 amino acids: CSATPRGSGANVLTF. CDR3 DNA: TGCAGTGCGACGCCCCGAGGCTCTGGGGCCAACGTCCTGACTTTC.

The table lists this clonotype with a count of one. The V and J genes are TRBV28 and TRBJ2-4; weak D call: TRBD1 (5 bases). TRBJ2-7 explains the end of the DNA better; the J call may be wrong. Per the germline V gene, CDR1 is MDHEN and CDR2 is SYDVKM. The CDR3 sequence is 13 residues long. CDR3 DNA sequence: TGTGCCAGCAGGGCGACAGCGACCTACGAGCAGTACTTC. Translated: CASRATATYEQYF.

The V gene is TRBV7-9, the J gene TRBJ2-1; 7 nucleotides agree with TRBD2. Germline values: CDR1 SEHNR, CDR2 FQNEAQ (reference sequence). The V and J ends lost 2 bases and 1 base, in that order; junction bases with no gene match: 5. The CDR3 has 16 residues. The CDR3 reads CASSLRGSGSYNEQFF. CDR3 nucleotide sequence: TGTGCCAGCAGCTTACGGGGTAGCGGGTCCTACAATGAGCAGTTCTTC.

This clonotype has a handful of counts. The chain uses TRBV5-1 and TRBJ2-3, with 7 nucleotides matching TRBD2. Trimming took 4 bases from V and 6 from J; bases not matched to a gene: 8. The CDR3 runs to 14 residues. CDR1 and CDR2 from the germline V gene are SGHRS and YFSETQ. CDR3 DNA: TGCGCCAGCAGCCCTGGGGAGGGTACGGATACGCAGTATTTT. Its translation is CASSPGEGTDTQYF.